This section outlines one T cell receptor (beta chain) sequence together with its context. Individuals aged roughly 18 to 95 years were recruited from approximately 22 US areas. Cohorts were determined from participant-reported clinical history. V lost 4 bases and J 3 bases, leaving 15 bases between the germline ends. The length of the CDR3 is 16 residues. Germline lookup yields CDR1 MGHDK and CDR2 SYGVNS. Authors' analysis steps: From reference gene primer amplification, estimates of nucleated cell counts were derived. Using immunoSEQ multiplex PCR, the repertoire was profiled, and TCRdb retains in-frame clones only, with some absent. V and J calls and clone size are as listed in that table; D and trimming were resolved from the DNA. Counted here are approximately 290,000 clones, 75% to 95% occurring once; the ten biggest clones make up roughly 1.1%. This entry comes from a study of blood T cell repertoires in COVID-19. Study overall: From T cells, B-cell-depleted T cells, or PBMCs came the material, which was cDNA or gDNA.

Sequencing was done on a sample of PBMCs or T cells enriched from blood (not recorded which). This TCR derives from a woman in her thirties who had recovered from COVID-19. The chain employs TRBV25-1 and TRBJ1-4; D possibly corresponds to TRBD1 (6 bases). CDR3 nucleotides: TGTGCCAGCAGTGCGGACAGACGCGCGGCTAATGAAAAACTGTTTTTT. Protein sequence: CASSADRRAANEKLFF.